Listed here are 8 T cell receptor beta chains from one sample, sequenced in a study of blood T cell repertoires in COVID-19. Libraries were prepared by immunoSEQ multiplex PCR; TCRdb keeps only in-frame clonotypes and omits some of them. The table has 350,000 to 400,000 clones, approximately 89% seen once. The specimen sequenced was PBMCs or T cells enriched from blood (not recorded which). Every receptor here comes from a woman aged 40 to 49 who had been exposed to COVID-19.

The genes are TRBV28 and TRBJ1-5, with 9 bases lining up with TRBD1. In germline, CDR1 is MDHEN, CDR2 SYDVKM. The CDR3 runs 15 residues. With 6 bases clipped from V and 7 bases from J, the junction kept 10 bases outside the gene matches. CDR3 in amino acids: CASSTGLTGGQPQHF. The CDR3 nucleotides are TGTGCCAGCAGCACCGGTCTGACAGGGGGACAGCCCCAGCATTTT.

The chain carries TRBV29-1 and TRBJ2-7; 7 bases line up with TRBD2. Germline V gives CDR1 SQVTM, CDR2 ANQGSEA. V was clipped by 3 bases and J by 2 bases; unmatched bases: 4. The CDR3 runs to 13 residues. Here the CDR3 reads CSVEGGIPYEQYF. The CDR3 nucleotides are TGCAGCGTTGAGGGGGGGATCCCCTACGAGCAGTACTTC.

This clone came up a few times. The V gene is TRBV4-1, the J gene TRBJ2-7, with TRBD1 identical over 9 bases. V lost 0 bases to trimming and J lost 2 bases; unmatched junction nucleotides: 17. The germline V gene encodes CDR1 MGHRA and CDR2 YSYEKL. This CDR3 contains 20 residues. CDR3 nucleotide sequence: TGCGCCAGCAGCCAAGATCGCCCACAGGGGGCTGTGGTCTCCACCTACGAGCAGTACTTC. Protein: CASSQDRPQGAVVSTYEQYF.

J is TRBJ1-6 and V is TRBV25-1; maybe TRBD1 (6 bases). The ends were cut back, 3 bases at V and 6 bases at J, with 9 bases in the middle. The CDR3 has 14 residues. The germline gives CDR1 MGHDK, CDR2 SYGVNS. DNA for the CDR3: TGTGCCAGCAGTGAGGCAGGGGTTAATTCACCCCTCCACTTT. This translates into CASSEAGVNSPLHF.

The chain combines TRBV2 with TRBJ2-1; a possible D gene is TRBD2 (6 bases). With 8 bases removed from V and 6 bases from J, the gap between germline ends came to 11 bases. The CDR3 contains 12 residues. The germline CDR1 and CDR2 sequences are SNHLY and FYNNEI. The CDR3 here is CASDRGLNEQFF. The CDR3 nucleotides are TGTGCCAGCGATCGGGGACTCAATGAGCAGTTCTTC.

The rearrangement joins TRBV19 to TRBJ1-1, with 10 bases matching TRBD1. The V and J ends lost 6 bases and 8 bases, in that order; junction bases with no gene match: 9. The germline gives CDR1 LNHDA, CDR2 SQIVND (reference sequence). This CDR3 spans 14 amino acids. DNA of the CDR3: TGTGCCAGTAGGGGCGGACAGGGGGAACCAGAAGCTTTCTTT. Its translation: CASRGGQGEPEAFF.

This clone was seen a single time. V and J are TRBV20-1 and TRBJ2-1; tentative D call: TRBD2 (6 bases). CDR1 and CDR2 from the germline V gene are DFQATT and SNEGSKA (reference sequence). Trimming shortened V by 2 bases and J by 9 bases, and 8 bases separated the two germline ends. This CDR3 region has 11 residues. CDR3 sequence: CSARPGGEQFF. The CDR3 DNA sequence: TGCAGTGCTAGACCCGGGGGTGAGCAGTTCTTC.

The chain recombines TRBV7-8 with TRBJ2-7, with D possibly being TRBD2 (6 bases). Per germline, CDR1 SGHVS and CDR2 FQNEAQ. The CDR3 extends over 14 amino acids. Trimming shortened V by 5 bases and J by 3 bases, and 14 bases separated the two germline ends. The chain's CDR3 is CASSRTGTHYEQYF. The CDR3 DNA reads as TGTGCCAGCAGCCGGACCGGGACTCACTACGAGCAGTACTTC.